This TCR beta chain was obtained from a study of Ad26.COV2.S vaccination and SARS-CoV-2 variants. In the study overall: A participant enrolled in the COV1001 Ad26.COV2.S trial arm provided the sample. Regarding the study as a whole: The placebo group had lower spike-specific TCR breadth than the vaccine recipients did. Vaccine recipients and placebo recipients showed similar non-spike TCR breadth.

The table came from immunoSEQ multiplex PCR; TCRdb's copy has only in-frame clones and leaves some out. Altogether under 500,000 clones are present, about 90% being singletons, with the ten largest covering about 1.7%. Treatment noted: about 20 received Ad26.COV2.S at low or high dose, single or two shots; about 5 received placebo; per-sample allocation not given. All samples were drawn on day 63, counting from the first vaccine or placebo injection. Expressing Wuhan-strain SARS-CoV-2 spike, an Ad26 vector served as the vaccine. To note about this clone: Its antigen is undetermined.

V was pared by 1 base and J by 1 base, with 7 bases between. The CDR3 contains 14 residues. Germline loops: CDR1 SGHTA, CDR2 FQGNSA. The clonotype was recovered from a person between 18 and 65 years old who received the Ad26.COV2.S COVID-19 vaccine or a placebo. Specimen: peripheral blood, collected in a trial of Ad26.COV2.S vaccine versus placebo. The V call is TRBV7-2, the J call TRBJ1-1; D remains unclear. CDR3 bases: TGTGCCAGCAGCTTAGTAGTTCGGAACACTGAAGCTTTCTTT. This translates into CASSLVVRNTEAFF.